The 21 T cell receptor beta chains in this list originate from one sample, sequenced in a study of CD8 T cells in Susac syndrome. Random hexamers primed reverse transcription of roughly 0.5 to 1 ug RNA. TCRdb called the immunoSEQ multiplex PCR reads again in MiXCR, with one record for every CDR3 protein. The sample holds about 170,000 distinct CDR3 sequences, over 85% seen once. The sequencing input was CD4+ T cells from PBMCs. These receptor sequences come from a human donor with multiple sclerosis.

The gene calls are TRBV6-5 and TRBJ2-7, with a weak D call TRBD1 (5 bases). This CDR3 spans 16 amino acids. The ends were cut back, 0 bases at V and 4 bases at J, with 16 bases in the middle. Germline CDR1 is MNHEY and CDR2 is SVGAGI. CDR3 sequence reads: CASSYSMSRRTYEQYF. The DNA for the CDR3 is TGTGCCAGCAGTTACTCGATGTCGAGACGGACATACGAGCAGTACTTC.

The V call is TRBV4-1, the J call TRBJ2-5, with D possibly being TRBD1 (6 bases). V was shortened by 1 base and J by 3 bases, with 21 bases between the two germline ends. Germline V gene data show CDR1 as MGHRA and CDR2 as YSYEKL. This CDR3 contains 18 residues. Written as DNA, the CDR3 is TGCGCCAGCAGCCAAGGGATCCAGGGGATTTTAACAGAAGAGACCCAGTACTTC. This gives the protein CASSQGIQGILTEETQYF.

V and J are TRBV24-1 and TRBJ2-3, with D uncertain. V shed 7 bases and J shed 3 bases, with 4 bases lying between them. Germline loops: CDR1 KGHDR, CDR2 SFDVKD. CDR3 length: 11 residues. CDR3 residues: CATRGTDTQYF. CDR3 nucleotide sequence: TGTGCCACCAGGGGAACAGATACGCAGTATTTT.

Here the CDR3 reads CASSQGAGMETQYF. As DNA, the CDR3 is TGTGCCAGCAGCCAAGGAGCGGGAATGGAGACCCAGTACTTC. The chain links TRBV3-1 to TRBJ2-5; 7 bases match TRBD2. The germline V gene encodes CDR1 LGHDT and CDR2 YNNKEL (reference sequence). The CDR3 is 14 residues long. Trimming took 1 base from V and 5 from J; bases not matched to a gene: 4.

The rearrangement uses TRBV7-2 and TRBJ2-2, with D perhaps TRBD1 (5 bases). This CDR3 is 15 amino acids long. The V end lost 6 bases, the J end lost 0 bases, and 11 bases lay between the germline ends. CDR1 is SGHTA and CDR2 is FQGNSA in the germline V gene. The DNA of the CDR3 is TGTGCCAGCAGTCAGAGGACACCGAACACCGGGGAGCTGTTTTTT. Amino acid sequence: CASSQRTPNTGELFF.

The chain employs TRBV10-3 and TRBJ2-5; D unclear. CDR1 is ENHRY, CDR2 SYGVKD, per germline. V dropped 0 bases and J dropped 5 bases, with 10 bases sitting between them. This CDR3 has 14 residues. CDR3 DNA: TGTGCCATCAGTGAGTCAAGGGAATGGGAGACCCAGTACTTC. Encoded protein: CAISESREWETQYF.

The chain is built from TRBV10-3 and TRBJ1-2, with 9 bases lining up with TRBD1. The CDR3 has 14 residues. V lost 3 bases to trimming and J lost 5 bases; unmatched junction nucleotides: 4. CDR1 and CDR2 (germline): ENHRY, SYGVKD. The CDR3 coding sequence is TGTGCCATCAGTGACACCGGACAGGGGTATGGCTACACCTTC. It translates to CAISDTGQGYGYTF.

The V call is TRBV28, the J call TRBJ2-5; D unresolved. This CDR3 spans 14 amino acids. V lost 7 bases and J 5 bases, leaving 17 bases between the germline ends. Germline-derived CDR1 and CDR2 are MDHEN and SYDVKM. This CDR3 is CASTNNWGLETQYF. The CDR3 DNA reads TGTGCCAGCACTAATAATTGGGGTTTGGAGACCCAGTACTTC.

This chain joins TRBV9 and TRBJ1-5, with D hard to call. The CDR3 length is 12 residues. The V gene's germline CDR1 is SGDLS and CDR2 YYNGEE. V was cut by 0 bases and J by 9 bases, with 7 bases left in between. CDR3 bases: TGTGCCAGCAGCGTAGTATATCCGCCCCAGCATTTT. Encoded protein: CASSVVYPPQHF. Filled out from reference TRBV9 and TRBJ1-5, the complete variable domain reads DSGVTQTPKHLITATGQRVTLRCSPRSGDLSVYWYQQSLDQGLQFLIQYYNGEERAKGNILERFSAQQFPDLHSELNLSSLELGDSALYFCASSVVYPPQHFGDGTRLSIL.

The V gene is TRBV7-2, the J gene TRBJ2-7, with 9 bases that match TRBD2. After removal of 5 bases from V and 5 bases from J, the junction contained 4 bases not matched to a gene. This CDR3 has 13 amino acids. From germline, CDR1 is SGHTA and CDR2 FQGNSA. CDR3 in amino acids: CASSPVAGDEQYF. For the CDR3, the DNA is TGTGCCAGCAGCCCAGTAGCGGGAGACGAGCAGTACTTC.

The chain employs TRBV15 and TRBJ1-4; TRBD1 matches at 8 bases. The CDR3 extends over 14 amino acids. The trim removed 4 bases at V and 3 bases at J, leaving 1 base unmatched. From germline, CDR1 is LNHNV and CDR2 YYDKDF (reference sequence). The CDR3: CATSKGQANEKLFF. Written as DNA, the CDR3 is TGTGCCACCAGCAAGGGACAGGCTAATGAAAAACTGTTTTTT.

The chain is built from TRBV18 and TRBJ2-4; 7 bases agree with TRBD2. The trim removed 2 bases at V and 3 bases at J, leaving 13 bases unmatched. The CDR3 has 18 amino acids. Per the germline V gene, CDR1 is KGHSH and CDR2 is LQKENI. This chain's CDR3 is CASSPVVASGPNKNIQYF. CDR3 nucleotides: TGTGCCAGCTCACCAGTGGTCGCTAGCGGTCCAAACAAAAACATTCAGTACTTC.

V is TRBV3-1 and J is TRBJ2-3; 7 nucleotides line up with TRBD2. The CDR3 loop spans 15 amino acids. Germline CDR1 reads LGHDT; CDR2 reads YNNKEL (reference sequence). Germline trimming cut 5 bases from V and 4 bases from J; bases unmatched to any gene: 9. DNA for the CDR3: TGTGCCAGCAGCATAGGAGCGGGAAATGCAGATACGCAGTATTTT. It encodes CASSIGAGNADTQYF.

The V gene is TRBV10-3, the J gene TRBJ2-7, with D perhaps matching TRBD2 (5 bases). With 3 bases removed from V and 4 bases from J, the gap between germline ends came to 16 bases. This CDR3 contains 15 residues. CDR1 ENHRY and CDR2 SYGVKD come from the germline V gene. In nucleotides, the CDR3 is TGTGCCATCAGTGAACCCGCGGCTCGGGATTACGAGCAGTACTTC. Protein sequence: CAISEPAARDYEQYF.

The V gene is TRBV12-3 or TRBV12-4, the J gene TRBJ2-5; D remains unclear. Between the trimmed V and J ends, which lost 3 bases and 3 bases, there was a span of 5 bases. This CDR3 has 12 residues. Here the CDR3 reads CASSFGEETQYF. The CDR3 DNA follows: TGTGCCAGCAGTTTTGGGGAAGAGACCCAGTACTTC.

CDR3 sequence: CASSFIAGPYEQYF. The CDR3 nucleotides read TGTGCCAGCAGCTTCATCGCAGGACCCTACGAGCAGTACTTC. This chain joins TRBV7-2 and TRBJ2-7; D gene uncertain. The germline V gene has CDR1 SGHTA and CDR2 FQGNSA. This CDR3 comprises 14 residues. With 3 bases removed from V and 2 bases from J, the gap between germline ends came to 11 bases. The whole variable domain, filled in from reference TRBV7-2 and TRBJ2-7, reads GAGVSQSPSNKVTEKGKDVELRCDPISGHTALYWYRQSLGQGLEFLIYFQGNSAPDKSGLPSDRFSAERTGGSVSTLTIQRTQQEDSAVYLCASSFIAGPYEQYFGPGTRLTVT.

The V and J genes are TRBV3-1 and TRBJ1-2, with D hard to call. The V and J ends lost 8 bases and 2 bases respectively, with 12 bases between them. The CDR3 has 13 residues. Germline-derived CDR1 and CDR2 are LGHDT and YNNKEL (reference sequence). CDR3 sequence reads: CASSWPLNYGYTF. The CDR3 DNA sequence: TGTGCCAGCTCATGGCCTCTCAACTATGGCTACACCTTC.

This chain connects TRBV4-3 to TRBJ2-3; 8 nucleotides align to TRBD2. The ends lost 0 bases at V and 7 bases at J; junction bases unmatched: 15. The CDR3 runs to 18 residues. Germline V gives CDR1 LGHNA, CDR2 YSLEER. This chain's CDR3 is CASSQELGGRSISNTQYF. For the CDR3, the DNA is TGCGCCAGCAGCCAAGAATTAGGCGGGAGGTCTATCTCGAATACGCAGTATTTT.

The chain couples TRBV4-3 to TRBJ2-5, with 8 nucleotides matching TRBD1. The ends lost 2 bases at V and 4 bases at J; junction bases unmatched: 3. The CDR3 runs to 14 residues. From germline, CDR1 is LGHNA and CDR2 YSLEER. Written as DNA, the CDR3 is TGCGCCAGCAGCCAAAACGGACAGGGAGAGACCCAGTACTTC. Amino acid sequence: CASSQNGQGETQYF.

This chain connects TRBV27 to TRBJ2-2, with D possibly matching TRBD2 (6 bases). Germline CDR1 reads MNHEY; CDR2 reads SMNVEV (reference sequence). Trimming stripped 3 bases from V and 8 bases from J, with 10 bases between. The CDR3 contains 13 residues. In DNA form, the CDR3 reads TGTGCCAGCAGTTTCATAGCGGAGGGGGAGCTGTTTTTT. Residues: CASSFIAEGELFF.

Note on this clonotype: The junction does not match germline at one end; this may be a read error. This CDR3 is CASSPSGSIGELFF. The CDR3 nucleotides read TGTGCCAGCAGTCCTAGCGGGTCTATCGGGGAGCTTTTTTTT. The chain employs TRBV12-3 or TRBV12-4 and TRBJ2-2, with TRBD2 matching 8 bases. The CDR3 runs 14 residues.